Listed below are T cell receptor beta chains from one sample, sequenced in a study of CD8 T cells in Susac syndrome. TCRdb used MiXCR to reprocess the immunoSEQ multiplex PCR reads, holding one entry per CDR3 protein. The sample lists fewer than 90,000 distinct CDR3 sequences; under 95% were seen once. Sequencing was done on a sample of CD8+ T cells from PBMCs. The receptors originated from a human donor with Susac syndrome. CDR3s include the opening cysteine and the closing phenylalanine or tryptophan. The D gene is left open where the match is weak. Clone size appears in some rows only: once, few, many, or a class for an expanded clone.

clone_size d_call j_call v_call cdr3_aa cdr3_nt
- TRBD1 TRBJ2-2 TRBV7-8 CASSFRPGQGGTGELFF TGTGCCAGCAGCTTCCGCCCGGGACAGGGGGGCACCGGGGAGCTGTTTTTT
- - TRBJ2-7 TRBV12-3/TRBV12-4 CASSPLGGGGSYEQYF TGTGCCAGCAGCCCCTTAGGGGGGGGCGGGTCCTACGAGCAGTACTTC
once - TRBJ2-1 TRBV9 CASSPGSAYNEQFF TGTGCCAGCAGCCCCGGCAGCGCCTACAATGAGCAGTTCTTC
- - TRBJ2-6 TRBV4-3 CASSQVVTGSSGANVLTF TGCGCCAGCAGCCAAGTCGTGACGGGGAGCTCTGGGGCCAACGTCCTGACTTTC
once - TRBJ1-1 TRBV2 CASRGAEAFF TGTGCCAGCAGGGGAGCTGAAGCTTTCTTT
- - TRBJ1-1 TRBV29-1 CSVEGASDTEAFF TGCAGCGTTGAAGGGGCCAGCGACACTGAAGCTTTCTTT
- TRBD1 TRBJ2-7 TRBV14 CASSRWDSLSYEQYF TGTGCCAGCAGCCGGTGGGACAGTCTCTCCTACGAGCAGTACTTC
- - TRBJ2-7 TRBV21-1 CASSKKRLAKSYEQYF TGTGCCAGCAGCAAAAAGAGGCTAGCGAAGTCCTACGAGCAGTACTTC
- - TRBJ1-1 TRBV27 CASAKREGVLSEAFF TGTGCCAGCGCAAAAAGGGAGGGGGTACTCTCTGAAGCTTTCTTT
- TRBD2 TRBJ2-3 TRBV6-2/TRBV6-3 CASSYSGALAGGPVDTQYF TGTGCCAGCAGTTACTCGGGGGCGCTGGCGGGAGGGCCGGTGGATACGCAGTATTTT
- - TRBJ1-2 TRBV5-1 CASSLVQGQGYGYTF TGCGCCAGCAGCTTGGTACAAGGGCAGGGCTATGGCTACACCTTC
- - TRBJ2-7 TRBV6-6 CASNPAGDEQYF TGTGCCAGCAACCCAGCAGGGGACGAGCAGTACTTC
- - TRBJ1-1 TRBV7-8 CASSSEYGNTEAFF TGTGCCAGCAGCTCCGAGTACGGGAACACTGAAGCTTTCTTT
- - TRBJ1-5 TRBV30 CAWSSEGNQPQHF TGTGCCTGGAGCTCTGAGGGGAATCAGCCCCAGCATTTT